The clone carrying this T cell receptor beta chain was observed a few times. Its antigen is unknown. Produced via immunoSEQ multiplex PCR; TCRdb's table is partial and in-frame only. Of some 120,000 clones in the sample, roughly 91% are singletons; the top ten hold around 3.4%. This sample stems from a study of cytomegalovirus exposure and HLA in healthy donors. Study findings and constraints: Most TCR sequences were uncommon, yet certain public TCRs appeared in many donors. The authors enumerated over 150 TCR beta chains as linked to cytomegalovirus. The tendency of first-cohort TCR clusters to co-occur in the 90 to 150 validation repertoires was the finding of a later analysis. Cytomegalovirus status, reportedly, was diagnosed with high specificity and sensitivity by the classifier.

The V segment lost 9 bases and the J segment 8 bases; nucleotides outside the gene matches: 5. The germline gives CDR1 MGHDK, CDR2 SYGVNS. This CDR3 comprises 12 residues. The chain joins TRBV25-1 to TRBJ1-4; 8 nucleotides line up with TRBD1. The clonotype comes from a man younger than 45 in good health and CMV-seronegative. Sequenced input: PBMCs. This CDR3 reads CARTGVNEKLFF. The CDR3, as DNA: TGTGCCAGGACAGGGGTAAACGAAAAACTGTTTTTT.